The rows below give T cell receptor beta chains drawn from one sample of a study of human T cells and chemical hapten exposure. TCRdb fed the 5' RACE reads into MiXCR, producing one record per CDR3 protein. The sample has more than 140,000 distinct CDR3 sequences; 3.5% to 5% are singletons. The origin of the receptors is a female donor in good health. Each CDR3 is given with its conserved first and last residue. A D gene is named only where the DNA matches it firmly. A clone size is listed for some rows: how often the clone was seen (once, few, many), or a class if it is expanded.

j_call clone_size d_call v_call cdr3_nt cdr3_aa
TRBJ2-7 many TRBD1 TRBV5-1 TGCGCCAGCGGACAGGGGAGCGAGCAGTACTTC CASGQGSEQYF
TRBJ2-5 many . TRBV5-1 TGCGCCAGCAGCTTGGGGGGGGTCGACCAAGAGACCCAGTACTTC CASSLGGVDQETQYF
TRBJ1-2 many . TRBV12-3/TRBV12-4 TGTGCCAGCAGTTTACGGTCGCCCCATGGCTACACCTTC CASSLRSPHGYTF
TRBJ2-3 many . TRBV14 TGTGCCAGCAGCCAATATGGGGGAGATACGCAGTATTTT CASSQYGGDTQYF
TRBJ1-5 many TRBD1 TRBV2 TGTGCCAGCAGATTGACAGGGAGCATTGGCGATCAGCCCCAGCATTTT CASRLTGSIGDQPQHF
TRBJ2-4 many TRBD1 TRBV7-2 TGTGCCAGCAAGCAGGACAGGGGTTCTCTAAACATTCAGTACTTC CASKQDRGSLNIQYF
TRBJ2-1 many TRBD2 TRBV5-1 TGCGCCAGCAGCCTGGGACTAGCTCTCTACAATGAGCAGTTCTTC CASSLGLALYNEQFF
TRBJ2-1 many TRBD1 TRBV7-9 TGTGCCAGCAGCTCGGGGACAGGGATGCCCTCCTACAATGAGCAGTTCTTC CASSSGTGMPSYNEQFF
TRBJ2-1 many . TRBV6-2/TRBV6-3 TGTGCCAGCAGCTACCGGGACATGGGCTGGGAGACCTACAATGAGCAGTTCTTC CASSYRDMGWETYNEQFF
TRBJ2-7 few TRBD1 TRBV24-1 TGTGCCACCAGCTACCACTCGACAGGGCCCTTACTCTACGAGCAGTACTTC CATSYHSTGPLLYEQYF
TRBJ2-1 . . TRBV1 TGCACCAGCAGCCCCCCCCCCCACGTCCTCTCCTACAATGAGCAGTTCTTC CTSSPPPHVLSYNEQFF
TRBJ1-4 many TRBD1 TRBV15 TGTGCCACCGGGACAGGGGATGAAAAACTGTTTTTT CATGTGDEKLFF
TRBJ1-2 many . TRBV25-1 TGTGCCAGCAGTGAGGCGGGACACCCAATCTATGGCTACACCTTC CASSEAGHPIYGYTF
TRBJ1-5 few . TRBV28 TGTGCCAGCAGTAGTAATAGCAATCAGCCCCAGCATTTT CASSSNSNQPQHF
TRBJ2-2 many . TRBV28 TGTGCGTCCCGGGACGACACCGGGGAGCTGTTTTTT CASRDDTGELFF
TRBJ1-3 many . TRBV20-1 TGCAGTGTTCCACTGGTGCAGGCCGGAAACACCATATATTTT CSVPLVQAGNTIYF
TRBJ1-1 few . TRBV12-3/TRBV12-4 TGTGCCAGCATCGCTGAACAGGACTACACTGAAGCTTTCTTT CASIAEQDYTEAFF
TRBJ2-7 many TRBD1 TRBV29-1 TGCAGCGTTGGACGGGACAGGGTTTACGAGCAGTACTTC CSVGRDRVYEQYF
TRBJ2-7 . . TRBV5-4 TGTGCCAGCAGCTTGTTTTTCCCCGGGTCACCCTTCTACGAGCAGTACTTC CASSLFFPGSPFYEQYF
TRBJ2-2 few TRBD1 TRBV6-5 TGTGCCAGCAGTGGGACAGAGAACACCGGGGAGCTGTTTTTT CASSGTENTGELFF
TRBJ1-1 many TRBD1 TRBV18 TGTGCCAGCTCACCCGGGACAGACTACACTGAAGCTTTCTTT CASSPGTDYTEAFF
TRBJ2-1 . . TRBV3-1 TGTGCCAGCAGCCAAGAAGGGGGTGAGCAGTTCTTC CASSQEGGEQFF
TRBJ1-2 many . TRBV7-9 TGTGCCAGCAGCTTGGGGAATGAGGGCTACACCTTC CASSLGNEGYTF
TRBJ2-7 . TRBD2 TRBV18 TGTGCCACCCAAGAGCGGGGAAGCCCCAACGAGCAGTACTTC CATQERGSPNEQYF
TRBJ2-1 many TRBD1 TRBV11-2 TGTGCCAGCAGCTTAAGACTGACAGGGGGCGGGTACAATGAGCAGTTCTTC CASSLRLTGGGYNEQFF
TRBJ2-1 many TRBD1 TRBV9 TGTGCCAGCAGCCTGGGGGGACAGGGTGTAGATGAGCAGTTCTTC CASSLGGQGVDEQFF
TRBJ2-7 many . TRBV5-1 TGCGCCAGCAGCCCCGGGCCCCAGAGCTACGAGCAGTACTTC CASSPGPQSYEQYF
TRBJ2-7 few . TRBV7-9 TGTGCCAGCAGCAGGGGATTCCGGGGGCCGCCTACCTACGAGCAGTACTTC CASSRGFRGPPTYEQYF
TRBJ2-1 many . TRBV4-3 TGCGCCAGCAGCCAAGATGCGGTATTTAATGAGCAGTTCTTC CASSQDAVFNEQFF
TRBJ1-4 many . TRBV9 TGTGCCAGCAGCGTAGAGGGGGGCTGGGATAATGAAAAACTGTTTTTT CASSVEGGWDNEKLFF
TRBJ2-1 many TRBD2 TRBV20-1 TGCAGTGCTAGAGGGACTAGCGGGGGGATATTCAATGAGCAGTTCTTC CSARGTSGGIFNEQFF
TRBJ2-3 many TRBD1 TRBV6-2/TRBV6-3 TGTGCCAGCAGTTCCCTTTTCCTGCTTCGGGACAGGTTT CASSSLFLLRDRF
TRBJ1-3 many . TRBV3-1 TGTGCCAGCAGCCAAGATATCAGGGTGGAAACCATATATTTT CASSQDIRVETIYF